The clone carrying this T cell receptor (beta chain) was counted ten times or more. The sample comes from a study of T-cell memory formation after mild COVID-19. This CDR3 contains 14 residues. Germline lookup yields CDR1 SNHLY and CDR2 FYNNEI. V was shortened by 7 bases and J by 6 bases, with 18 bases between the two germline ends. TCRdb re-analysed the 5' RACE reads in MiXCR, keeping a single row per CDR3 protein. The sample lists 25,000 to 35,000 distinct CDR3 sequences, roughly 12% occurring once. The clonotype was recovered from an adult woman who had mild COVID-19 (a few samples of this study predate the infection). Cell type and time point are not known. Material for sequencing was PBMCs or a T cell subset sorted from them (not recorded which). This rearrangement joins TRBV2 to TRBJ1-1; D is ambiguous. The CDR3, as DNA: TGTGCCAGCAAATGGGCCCATGACGGGTCTGAAGCTTTCTTT. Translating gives CASKWAHDGSEAFF.